The 15 T cell receptor beta chains below all came from one sample that was sequenced in a study of cytomegalovirus exposure and HLA in healthy donors. 13 Jbeta primers and 60 Vbeta primers were used for the PCR. The assay was immunoSEQ multiplex PCR, and TCRdb's table has in-frame clones only and misses some. In the table there are 99,000 or so clones, 78% of which are singletons. The source material was PBMCs. The receptors shown here come from a man aged 30-40 years in good health and CMV-seronegative.

The rearrangement links TRBV9 to TRBJ2-5, with 8 bases that match TRBD2. Trimming took 0 bases from V and 5 from J; bases not matched to a gene: 15. The CDR3 consists of 18 residues. From germline, CDR1 is SGDLS and CDR2 YYNGEE. The CDR3 nucleotides are TGTGCCAGCAGCGTAGGCGGGCGGGGGGTATGGGCATGGGAGACCCAGTACTTC. Translated, it gives CASSVGGRGVWAWETQYF.

This chain joins TRBV19 and TRBJ1-2, with a possible D match to TRBD1 (6 bases). From germline, CDR1 is LNHDA and CDR2 SQIVND (reference sequence). This CDR3 is built from 10 residues. V was trimmed by 10 bases and J by 8 bases, leaving 11 bases between them. CDR3 bases: TGTGCCACACAGGGTTGGGGCTACACCTTC. Translating gives CATQGWGYTF.

V is TRBV5-1 and J is TRBJ2-7, with TRBD2 matching over 9 bases. Germline assignment: CDR1 SGHRS and CDR2 YFSETQ. This CDR3 spans 17 amino acids. With V trimmed by 2 bases and J by 7 bases, 16 bases remained unmatched. This chain's CDR3 is CASSLGWRTSEHEEQYF. Written as DNA, the CDR3 is TGCGCCAGCAGCTTAGGGTGGCGGACTAGCGAACACGAGGAGCAGTACTTC.

The chain joins TRBV27 to TRBJ2-3, with 9 bases identical to TRBD2. Germline CDR1 is MNHEY and CDR2 is SMNVEV (reference sequence). The V gene end was trimmed by 2 bases and the J gene end by 2 bases; junction bases not matched to a gene: 8. This CDR3 is built from 17 residues. In nucleotides, the CDR3 is TGTGCCAGCAGTTTAGAGGCTAGCGGGGCGTACACAGATACGCAGTATTTT. Its translation is CASSLEASGAYTDTQYF.

V gene TRBV7-6 combines with J gene TRBJ2-3; TRBD2 matches at 10 bases. CDR3 length: 21 residues. Germline V gene lookup returns CDR1 SGHVS and CDR2 FNYEAQ. J gave up 1 base and V 4 bases, and 20 bases lay outside the gene matches. In nucleotides, the CDR3 is TGTGCCAGCAGCTCAACGCCTACTAGCGGGGTGCCCTTAAATCGCACAGATACGCAGTATTTT. Translated: CASSSTPTSGVPLNRTDTQYF.

DNA for the CDR3: TGCGCCAGCAGCCAGGTTAGCGGGAGGGCTCGCGAGCAGTACTTC. This sequence encodes CASSQVSGRAREQYF. The chain uses TRBV4-1 and TRBJ2-7, with 11 bases identical to TRBD2. The germline CDR1 and CDR2 sequences are MGHRA and YSYEKL. CDR3 size: 15 residues. V was clipped by 3 bases and J by 6 bases; unmatched bases: 7.

This rearrangement joins TRBV19 to TRBJ1-1, with a possible D match to TRBD1 (6 bases). Germline V gives CDR1 LNHDA, CDR2 SQIVND (reference sequence). This CDR3 is 14 amino acids long. Between the trimmed V and J ends, which lost 7 bases and 4 bases, there was a span of 16 bases. The CDR3 spells CASIVQGTSTEAFF. CDR3 DNA: TGTGCCAGTATCGTACAGGGTACATCCACTGAAGCTTTCTTT.

There are a few counts of this clone. Additional DNA sequences in this sample encode the identical CDR3. The chain has TRBV30 and TRBJ2-7, with a tentative D call TRBD1 (5 bases). Germline V gives CDR1 GTSNPN, CDR2 SVGIG (reference sequence). V lost 2 bases and J 4 bases, leaving 9 bases between the germline ends. CDR3 length: 12 residues. CDR3 in amino acids: CAWSLGAYEQYF. The CDR3 region has the DNA TGTGCCTGGAGTTTAGGGGCTTACGAGCAGTACTTC.

This chain links TRBV7-8 with TRBJ1-5; 8 bases agree with TRBD1. The V and J ends lost 5 bases and 2 bases, in that order; junction bases with no gene match: 2. The CDR3 runs to 14 residues. The germline gives CDR1 SGHVS, CDR2 FQNEAQ. CDR3 coding DNA: TGTGCCAGCAGCCAGACAGGGGGCAATCAGCCCCAGCATTTT. It yields the protein CASSQTGGNQPQHF.

The rearrangement uses TRBV5-6 and TRBJ2-7; perhaps TRBD2 as D (5 bases). With 4 bases removed from V and 3 bases from J, the gap between germline ends came to 17 bases. The CDR3 contains 15 residues. Germline CDR1 and CDR2: SGHDT and YYEEEE. This chain's CDR3 is CASSPEAGSLYEQYF. The CDR3 nucleotides read TGTGCCAGCAGCCCTGAGGCGGGTAGTCTCTACGAGCAGTACTTC. Drawing the rest from reference TRBV5-6 and TRBJ2-7, the complete variable domain is DAGVTQSPTHLIKTRGQQVTLRCSPKSGHDTVSWYQQALGQGPQFIFQYYEEEERQRGNFPDRFSGHQFPNYSSELNVNALLLGDSALYLCASSPEAGSLYEQYFGPGTRLTVT.

The chain couples TRBV27 to TRBJ1-1, with D maybe TRBD1 (6 bases). Germline V gene sequence: CDR1 MNHEY, CDR2 SMNVEV (reference sequence). The length of the CDR3 is 15 residues. Trimming left V 6 bases short and J 4 bases short, with 18 bases between. This CDR3 reads CASSLIQGTSTEAFF. The CDR3 coding sequence is TGTGCCAGCAGCCTGATACAGGGTACGAGCACTGAAGCTTTCTTT.

This clone was seen a few times. The J gene is TRBJ1-4, the V gene TRBV28, with D perhaps matching TRBD1 (5 bases). Trimming removed 6 bases at V and 0 bases at J, with 11 bases between. CDR3 size: 15 residues. Germline V lookup: CDR1 MDHEN, CDR2 SYDVKM. The CDR3, as DNA: TGTGCCAGCAGCTCTGGGGCAACAACTAATGAAAAACTGTTTTTT. This translates into CASSSGATTNEKLFF.

This chain uses TRBV6-6 with TRBJ1-2; D perhaps matches TRBD1 (5 bases). This CDR3 contains 14 residues. V was trimmed by 2 bases and J by 2 bases, leaving 9 bases between them. CDR1 and CDR2 from the germline V gene are MNHNY and SVGAGI (reference sequence). CDR3 DNA sequence: TGTGCCAGCAGTTACCCAGGGCAGAACTATGGCTACACCTTC. It is translated as CASSYPGQNYGYTF.

This chain connects TRBV14 to TRBJ2-3; possibly TRBD1 for D (5 bases). CDR1 SGHDN and CDR2 FVKESK come from the germline V gene. The CDR3 contains 13 residues. Between the trimmed V and J ends, which lost 4 bases and 3 bases, there was a span of 8 bases. In DNA, the CDR3 is TGTGCCAGCAGCCTCCCAGGGACAGATACGCAGTATTTT. Residues: CASSLPGTDTQYF.

The chain has TRBV2 and TRBJ1-5; 7 nucleotides align to TRBD1. The CDR3 sequence is 15 residues long. V dropped 0 bases and J dropped 6; count of bases not matched to a gene: 5. CDR1 and CDR2 from the germline V gene are SNHLY and FYNNEI. The CDR3, as DNA: TGTGCCAGCAGTGAAGCAGGGGGCTCGGTTCAGCCCCAGCATTTT. Protein sequence: CASSEAGGSVQPQHF.